The 7 T cell receptor beta chains below come from one sample, sequenced in a study of blood T cell repertoires in COVID-19. Clones were sequenced by immunoSEQ multiplex PCR, and TCRdb holds only the in-frame ones, with some missing. The sample includes 120,000 to 150,000 clones, around 83% of them seen just once. The sequenced material came from peripheral blood. Receptors were obtained from a human donor with acute or convalescent COVID-19. The donor label of this sample is uncertain.

J is TRBJ1-1 and V is TRBV10-3; D remains unclear. This CDR3 has 15 amino acids. V was pared by 3 bases and J by 3 bases, with 14 bases between. Germline CDR1 is ENHRY and CDR2 is SYGVKD. The CDR3 is CAISDQSLRYTEAFF. The CDR3 DNA sequence: TGTGCCATCAGTGACCAATCTCTCAGGTACACTGAAGCTTTCTTT.

V and J are TRBV5-1 and TRBJ2-2; TRBD2 might be the D (5 bases). CDR1 and CDR2 from the germline V gene are SGHRS and YFSETQ. This CDR3 spans 15 amino acids. The germline V and J ends were trimmed by 2 bases and 2 bases, with 10 bases remaining between them. CDR3 loop: CASSLFGENTGELFF. In nucleotides, the CDR3 is TGCGCCAGCAGCTTATTCGGGGAAAACACCGGGGAGCTGTTTTTT.

Concerning this clone itself: This same CDR3 is encoded by further DNA sequences in the sample. This sequence joins TRBV5-1 and TRBJ1-6; no firm D call. The germline V and J ends were trimmed by 6 bases and 9 bases, with 19 bases remaining between them. CDR1 is SGHRS and CDR2 is YFSETQ in the germline V gene. This CDR3 has 15 amino acids. CDR3 amino acids: CASTPAAQLGSPLHF. In DNA form, the CDR3 reads TGCGCCAGCACCCCTGCTGCCCAGCTAGGTTCACCCCTCCACTTT.

The CDR3 region has the DNA TGTGCCAGCAGCGTAGGCTCCGGACAACTCTACAATGAGCAGTTCTTC. Its protein is CASSVGSGQLYNEQFF. The gene calls are TRBV9 and TRBJ2-1, with a tentative D call TRBD1 (5 bases). Per the germline V gene, CDR1 is SGDLS and CDR2 is YYNGEE. Trimming cost V 0 bases and J 3 bases, with 13 bases left between them. CDR3 length: 16 residues. Full variable domain (rest looked up from reference TRBV9 and TRBJ2-1): DSGVTQTPKHLITATGQRVTLRCSPRSGDLSVYWYQQSLDQGLQFLIQYYNGEERAKGNILERFSAQQFPDLHSELNLSSLELGDSALYFCASSVGSGQLYNEQFFGPGTRLTVL.

In this sample, this clone turned up once. The chain links TRBV29-1 to TRBJ2-3; 7 bases fit TRBD1. Germline V gene data show CDR1 as SQVTM and CDR2 as ANQGSEA. The CDR3 is 15 residues long. V gave up 6 bases and J gave up 2 bases; unmatched junction bases: 11. CDR3 protein: CSVRRQGVPTDTQYF. The CDR3 DNA reads as TGCAGCGTCCGCAGGCAGGGGGTACCCACAGATACGCAGTATTTT.

This sequence joins TRBV7-2 and TRBJ2-7, with 8 nucleotides matching TRBD2. Trimming at V came to 1 base and at J to 4 bases, leaving 6 bases not matched to a gene. This CDR3 is 15 amino acids long. Germline-derived CDR1 and CDR2 are SGHTA and FQGNSA. In nucleotides, the CDR3 is TGTGCCAGCAGCTTAGTTGCCGGGGGGGCATACGAGCAGTACTTC. Protein sequence: CASSLVAGGAYEQYF.

The chain employs TRBV9 and TRBJ2-1; D may be TRBD1 (6 bases). V lost 7 bases and J lost 0, with 8 bases in between. Germline values: CDR1 SGDLS, CDR2 YYNGEE. This CDR3 is 13 amino acids long. The CDR3 sequence is CASGGHSYNEQFF. In nucleotides, the CDR3 is TGTGCCAGCGGGGGCCACTCCTACAATGAGCAGTTCTTC.